The clone carrying this TCR beta chain has only one observation. The data originate from a study of shared clonotypes between healthy human individuals. Sequencing was performed with immunoSEQ multiplex PCR; in TCRdb, only in-frame clones are kept and a portion is missing. The sample has around 1.1 million clones, 78% seen once. Germline V gives CDR1 MGHRA, CDR2 YSYEKL. V lost 0 bases, J lost 6 bases, and 16 bases lay in between. The CDR3 is made up of 16 amino acids. This sequence originates from a young man in good health. Some clones in this sample may be carry-over from other donors' samples. The sample consisted of memory CD4+ T cells from PBMCs. Noted subset: CD45RA-negative fraction. V gene TRBV4-1 combines with J gene TRBJ2-3; D ambiguous. This CDR3 reads CASSQDTTFALDTQYF. The CDR3 bases are TGCGCCAGCAGCCAAGATACGACCTTCGCTCTTGATACGCAGTATTTT.